One sample yielded the 20 T cell receptor beta chains listed below, sequenced in a study of response to subunit inactivated influenza vaccine. TCRdb re-called the RT-PCR reads with MiXCR, one entry per CDR3 protein. Of hundreds of thousands of distinct CDR3 sequences in the sample, approximately 10% were seen once. This same sample was also part of a study on T cells expressing NK-cell markers. As that report states: As the method of synthesis, 5'RACE template switching with UMIs yielded TCR beta cDNA.

The input for sequencing was PBMCs from blood, taken on the day of vaccination. The receptors were sampled from a man aged 50 or older who received an inactivated influenza vaccine.

V usage is TRBV9 and J usage is TRBJ2-5; D is unclear. The CDR3 is 15 residues long. CDR1 is SGDLS and CDR2 is YYNGEE in the germline V gene. V lost 0 bases to trimming and J lost 0 bases, with 9 bases between them. CDR3 residues: CASSVGVGDQETQYF. The DNA for the CDR3 is TGTGCCAGCAGCGTAGGGGTCGGAGACCAAGAGACCCAGTACTTC.

This clonotype appeared a few times. The chain is built from TRBV29-1 and TRBJ2-1, with a weak D call TRBD2 (6 bases). This CDR3 contains 13 residues. Trimming stripped 6 bases from V and 9 bases from J, with 18 bases between. CDR1 SQVTM and CDR2 ANQGSEA come from the germline V gene. CDR3: CSVRWTVGGEQFF. The CDR3 bases are TGCAGCGTACGTTGGACCGTCGGGGGTGAGCAGTTCTTC.

V and J are TRBV10-3 and TRBJ2-3; TRBD2 is a possible D gene (6 bases). The V and J ends lost 6 bases and 0 bases respectively, with 16 bases between them. CDR3 length: 16 residues. The V gene's germline CDR1 is ENHRY and CDR2 SYGVKD. This chain's CDR3 is CAISKRGTGSTDTQYF. Written as DNA, the CDR3 is TGTGCCATCAGCAAAAGAGGGACTGGTAGCACAGATACGCAGTATTTT.

This clonotype has a count of ten or more. The gene calls are TRBV5-1 and TRBJ2-3; TRBD2 matches at 9 bases. The length of the CDR3 is 17 residues. Germline V gene data show CDR1 as SGHRS and CDR2 as YFSETQ. V was clipped by 0 bases and J by 1 base; unmatched bases: 6. The CDR3 sequence is CASSLEATSGGTDTQYF. CDR3 in DNA: TGCGCCAGCAGCTTGGAGGCGACTAGCGGAGGCACAGATACGCAGTATTTT.

The rearrangement uses TRBV5-6 and TRBJ2-7, with a possible D match to TRBD1 (5 bases). The CDR3 consists of 13 residues. Trimming removed 7 bases from V and 2 bases from J, with 13 bases in between. Germline CDR1 and CDR2: SGHDT and YYEEEE. The CDR3 spells CASGTGHTYEQYF. The CDR3 nucleotides read TGTGCCAGCGGTACAGGACATACCTACGAGCAGTACTTC.

This clonotype was counted between two and nine times. The chain carries TRBV28 and TRBJ2-7, with 7 bases matching TRBD1. Germline lookup yields CDR1 MDHEN and CDR2 SYDVKM. Losses at the gene ends were 6 bases for V and 3 bases for J; bases not matched to a gene: 5. This CDR3 spans 13 amino acids. The CDR3: CASSRQGVYEQYF. DNA for the CDR3: TGTGCCAGCAGCCGACAGGGAGTCTACGAGCAGTACTTC.

This clonotype was seen a handful of times. This chain uses TRBV5-1 with TRBJ2-3; TRBD1 matches at 10 bases. The CDR3 length is 15 residues. Germline CDR1 SGHRS, CDR2 YFSETQ. V was clipped by 4 bases and J by 4 bases; unmatched bases: 6. CDR3 region: CASSVDRGLADTQYF. CDR3 nucleotide sequence: TGCGCCAGCAGCGTCGACAGGGGGCTTGCAGATACGCAGTATTTT. The full variable domain, with the rest looked up from reference TRBV5-1 and TRBJ2-3, is KAGVTQTPRYLIKTRGQQVTLSCSPISGHRSVSWYQQTPGQGLQFLFEYFSETQRNKGNFPGRFSGRQFSNSRSEMNVSTLELGDSALYLCASSVDRGLADTQYFGPGTRLTVL.

Only a few counts were recorded for this clonotype. The chain links TRBV7-2 to TRBJ2-3; tentatively, D is TRBD2 (6 bases). The CDR3 length is 14 residues. Germline loops: CDR1 SGHTA, CDR2 FQGNSA. The V end lost 3 bases, the J end lost 5 bases, and 12 bases lay between the germline ends. The CDR3 bases are TGTGCCAGCAGCTTTAGACTAGTCGGAGATACGCAGTATTTT. Its protein is CASSFRLVGDTQYF.

The chain couples TRBV15 to TRBJ2-1; TRBD2 matches at 9 bases. With V trimmed by 4 bases and J by 6 bases, 7 bases remained unmatched. This CDR3 has 15 amino acids. Germline CDR1 is LNHNV and CDR2 is YYDKDF (reference sequence). This chain's CDR3 is CATSNSGTSFNEQFF. CDR3 DNA sequence: TGTGCCACCAGCAATTCCGGGACTAGCTTCAATGAGCAGTTCTTC.

This clonotype was counted between two and nine times. Here the CDR3 DNA reads TGTGCCTGGAGTGTGGGGAGCTACGAGCAGTACTTC. It is translated as CAWSVGSYEQYF. The chain joins TRBV30 to TRBJ2-7; the D gene is possibly TRBD2 (5 bases). Per germline, CDR1 GTSNPN and CDR2 SVGIG (reference sequence). V was shortened by 0 bases and J by 3 bases, with 6 bases between the two germline ends. The CDR3 has 12 residues. Complete variable domain (other parts from reference TRBV30 and TRBJ2-7): SQTIHQWPATLVQPVGSPLSLECTVEGTSNPNLYWYRQAAGRGLQLLFYSVGIGQISSEVPQNLSASRPQDRQFILSSKKLLLSDSGFYLCAWSVGSYEQYFGPGTRLTVT.

This clonotype was seen many times. V and J are TRBV29-1 and TRBJ2-5, with D perhaps matching TRBD2 (6 bases). Germline V gene sequence: CDR1 SQVTM, CDR2 ANQGSEA. The CDR3 has 11 amino acids. V was shortened by 7 bases and J by 9 bases, with 15 bases between the two germline ends. CDR3 sequence reads: CSAGDRVAQYF. In nucleotides, the CDR3 is TGCAGCGCGGGGGACCGGGTGGCCCAGTACTTC.

The CDR3 protein is CASSQDAPGQGSNQPQHF. CDR3 coding DNA: TGTGCCAGCAGCCAAGATGCCCCCGGACAGGGGAGCAATCAGCCCCAGCATTTT. The V and J genes are TRBV14 and TRBJ1-5; TRBD1 aligns across 9 bases. There are 18 residues in the CDR3. V lost 0 bases and J lost 1; bases outside the gene matches: 7. Germline lookup yields CDR1 SGHDN and CDR2 FVKESK.

Only a few counts were recorded for this clonotype. The chain is built from TRBV18 and TRBJ2-2; D uncertain. Trimming left V 4 bases short and J 0 bases short, with 15 bases between. CDR1 KGHSH and CDR2 LQKENI come from the germline V gene. The CDR3 is 17 residues long. The CDR3 is CASSQPRGGTNTGELFF. In nucleotides, the CDR3 is TGTGCCAGCTCACAACCACGAGGTGGGACGAACACCGGGGAGCTGTTTTTT.

This clonotype occurred a few times. V gene TRBV4-1 combines with J gene TRBJ1-3, with D possibly TRBD1 on 6 matching bases. Trimming removed 2 bases at V and 0 bases at J, with 11 bases between. Germline assignment: CDR1 MGHRA and CDR2 YSYEKL. The CDR3 has 16 amino acids. The CDR3 loop is CASSQQQGPSGNTIYF. The CDR3, as DNA: TGCGCCAGCAGCCAACAACAGGGTCCCTCTGGAAACACCATATATTTT.

At least ten counts were recorded for this clonotype. The chain employs TRBV7-9 and TRBJ2-1; D is ambiguous. The CDR3 sequence is 13 residues long. Germline values: CDR1 SEHNR, CDR2 FQNEAQ (reference sequence). Between the trimmed V and J ends, which lost 0 bases and 8 bases, there was a span of 8 bases. The CDR3 sequence: CASSLAAQDEQFF. The CDR3 DNA follows: TGTGCCAGCAGCTTAGCGGCTCAGGATGAGCAGTTCTTC.

V usage is TRBV14 and J usage is TRBJ2-7, with unresolved D. The CDR3 runs 15 residues. Germline V gives CDR1 SGHDN, CDR2 FVKESK. V lost 3 bases to trimming and J lost 0 bases, with 12 bases between them. The CDR3 spells CASSHSPLGSYEQYF. The CDR3 DNA follows: TGTGCCAGCAGCCACTCCCCTCTCGGCTCCTACGAGCAGTACTTC.

The V gene is TRBV5-1, the J gene TRBJ2-7; 7 nucleotides line up with TRBD1. Looked up from germline, CDR1 is SGHRS and CDR2 is YFSETQ. The CDR3 contains 16 residues. V was pared by 0 bases and J by 4 bases, with 10 bases of the junction left unmatched. CDR3 region: CASSLAPGTDSYEQYF. In nucleotides, the CDR3 is TGCGCCAGCAGCTTGGCCCCCGGGACAGATTCTTACGAGCAGTACTTC.

The rearrangement joins TRBV2 to TRBJ2-1, with D maybe TRBD2 (5 bases). Germline V gene lookup returns CDR1 SNHLY and CDR2 FYNNEI. This CDR3 region has 15 residues. V was trimmed by 3 bases and J by 0 bases, leaving 9 bases between them. The CDR3 loop reads CASSEERSSYNEQFF. CDR3 nucleotide sequence: TGTGCCAGCAGTGAGGAGCGGAGCTCCTACAATGAGCAGTTCTTC.

This clonotype was observed a handful of times. V usage is TRBV20-1 and J usage is TRBJ2-7; TRBD1 agrees at 7 bases. The CDR3 is 14 residues long. V shed 6 bases, J shed 2 bases, and the junction held 10 bases outside the gene matches. In germline, CDR1 is DFQATT, CDR2 SNEGSKA (reference sequence). In DNA form, the CDR3 reads TGCAGTGCGAACGACTACAGGGGTGCCTACGAGCAGTACTTC. Residues: CSANDYRGAYEQYF.

This clonotype has more than one count but fewer than ten. The J gene is TRBJ2-1, the V gene TRBV28; 8 bases map to TRBD2. V shed 8 bases, J shed 4 bases, and the junction held 13 bases outside the gene matches. CDR1 is MDHEN, CDR2 SYDVKM, per germline. This CDR3 has 16 residues. This CDR3 is CASPPRPAGEYNEQFF. For the CDR3, the DNA is TGTGCCAGCCCTCCTCGGCCAGCGGGGGAGTACAATGAGCAGTTCTTC.